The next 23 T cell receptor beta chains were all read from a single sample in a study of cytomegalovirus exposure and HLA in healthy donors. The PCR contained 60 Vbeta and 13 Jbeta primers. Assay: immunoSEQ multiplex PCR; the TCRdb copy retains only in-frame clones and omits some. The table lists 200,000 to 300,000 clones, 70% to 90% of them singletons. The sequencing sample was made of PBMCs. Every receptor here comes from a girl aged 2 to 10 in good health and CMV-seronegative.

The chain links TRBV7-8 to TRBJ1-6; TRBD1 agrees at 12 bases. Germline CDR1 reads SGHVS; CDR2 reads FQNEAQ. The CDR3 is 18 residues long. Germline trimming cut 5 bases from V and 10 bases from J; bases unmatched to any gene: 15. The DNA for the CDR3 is TGTGCCAGCAGCCGAATGATACCCGGGACAGGGGGCTACTCACCCCTCCACTTT. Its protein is CASSRMIPGTGGYSPLHF.

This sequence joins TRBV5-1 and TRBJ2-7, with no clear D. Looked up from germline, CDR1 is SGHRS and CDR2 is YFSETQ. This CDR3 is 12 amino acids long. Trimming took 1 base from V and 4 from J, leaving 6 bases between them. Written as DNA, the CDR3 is TGCGCCAGCAGCTTGCCGGGTTACGAGCAGTACTTC. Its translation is CASSLPGYEQYF.

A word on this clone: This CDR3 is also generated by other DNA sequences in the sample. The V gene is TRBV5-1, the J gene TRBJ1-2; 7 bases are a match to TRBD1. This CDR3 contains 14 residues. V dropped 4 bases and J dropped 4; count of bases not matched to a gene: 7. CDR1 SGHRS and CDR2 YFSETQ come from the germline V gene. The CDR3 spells CASSPGDRSYGYTF. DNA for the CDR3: TGCGCCAGCAGCCCGGGGGACAGATCCTATGGCTACACCTTC.

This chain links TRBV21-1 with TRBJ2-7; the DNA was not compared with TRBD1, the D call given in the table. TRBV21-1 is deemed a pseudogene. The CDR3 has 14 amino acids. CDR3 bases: TGTGCCAGCAGTCCATTTGGGACAGGGCGCGAGCAGTACTTC. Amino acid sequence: CASSPFGTGREQYF.

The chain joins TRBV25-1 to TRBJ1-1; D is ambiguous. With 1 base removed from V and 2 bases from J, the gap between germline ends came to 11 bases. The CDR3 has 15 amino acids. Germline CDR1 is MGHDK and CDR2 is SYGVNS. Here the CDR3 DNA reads TGTGCCAGCAGTGAATCGGCGGTCGGAAACACTGAAGCTTTCTTT. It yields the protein CASSESAVGNTEAFF. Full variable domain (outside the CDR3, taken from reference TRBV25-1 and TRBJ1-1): EADIYQTPRYLVIGTGKKITLECSQTMGHDKMYWYQQDPGMELHLIHYSYGVNSTEKGDLSSESTVSRIRTEHFPLTLESARPSHTSQYLCASSESAVGNTEAFFGQGTRLTVV.

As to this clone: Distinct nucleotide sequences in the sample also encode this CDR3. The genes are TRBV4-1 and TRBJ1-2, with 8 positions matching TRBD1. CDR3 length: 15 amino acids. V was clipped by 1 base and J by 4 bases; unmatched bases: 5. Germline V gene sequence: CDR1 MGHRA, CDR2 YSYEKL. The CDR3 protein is CASSQVGTGGYGYTF. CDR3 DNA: TGCGCCAGCAGCCAAGTGGGGACAGGTGGCTATGGCTACACCTTC.

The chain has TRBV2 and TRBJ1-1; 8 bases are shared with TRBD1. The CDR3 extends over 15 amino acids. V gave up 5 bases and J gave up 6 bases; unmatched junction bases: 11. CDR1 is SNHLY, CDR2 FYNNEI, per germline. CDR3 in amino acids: CASSLQGTGGPEAFF. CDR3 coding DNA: TGTGCCAGCAGTCTGCAGGGAACAGGGGGACCTGAAGCTTTCTTT.

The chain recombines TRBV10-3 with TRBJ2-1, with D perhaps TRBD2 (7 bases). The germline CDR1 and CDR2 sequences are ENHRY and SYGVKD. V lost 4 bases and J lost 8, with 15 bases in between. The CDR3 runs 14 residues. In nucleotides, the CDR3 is TGTGCCATCAGTGTGGGGGGCGGACTAGATGAGCAGTTCTTC. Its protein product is CAISVGGGLDEQFF.

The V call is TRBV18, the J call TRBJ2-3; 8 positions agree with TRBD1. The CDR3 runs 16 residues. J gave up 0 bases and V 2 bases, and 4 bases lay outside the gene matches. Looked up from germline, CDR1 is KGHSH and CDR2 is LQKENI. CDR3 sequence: CASSPRQGTSTDTQYF. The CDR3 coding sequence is TGTGCCAGCTCACCAAGACAGGGGACTAGCACAGATACGCAGTATTTT. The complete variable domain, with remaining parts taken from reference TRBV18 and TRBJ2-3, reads NAGVMQNPRHLVRRRGQEARLRCSPMKGHSHVYWYRQLPEEGLKFMVYLQKENIIDESGMPKERFSAEFPKEGPSILRIQQVVRGDSAAYFCASSPRQGTSTDTQYFGPGTRLTVL.

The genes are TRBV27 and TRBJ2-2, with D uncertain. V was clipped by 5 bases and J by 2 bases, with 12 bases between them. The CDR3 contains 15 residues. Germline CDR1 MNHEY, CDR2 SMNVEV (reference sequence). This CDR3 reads CASSPRLLNTGELFF. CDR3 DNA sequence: TGTGCCAGCAGTCCCAGGCTTCTTAACACCGGGGAGCTGTTTTTT.

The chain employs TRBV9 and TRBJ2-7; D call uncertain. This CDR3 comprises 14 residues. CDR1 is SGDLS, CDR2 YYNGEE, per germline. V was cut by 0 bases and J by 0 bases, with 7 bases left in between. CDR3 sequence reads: CASSVETYSYEQYF. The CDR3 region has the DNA TGTGCCAGCAGCGTAGAAACATACTCCTACGAGCAGTACTTC.

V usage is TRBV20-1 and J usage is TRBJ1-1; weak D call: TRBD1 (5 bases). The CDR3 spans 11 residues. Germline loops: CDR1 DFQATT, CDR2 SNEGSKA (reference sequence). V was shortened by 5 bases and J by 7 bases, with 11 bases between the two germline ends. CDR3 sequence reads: CSARRQFEAFF. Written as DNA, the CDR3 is TGCAGTGCTCGCAGACAGTTTGAAGCTTTCTTT.

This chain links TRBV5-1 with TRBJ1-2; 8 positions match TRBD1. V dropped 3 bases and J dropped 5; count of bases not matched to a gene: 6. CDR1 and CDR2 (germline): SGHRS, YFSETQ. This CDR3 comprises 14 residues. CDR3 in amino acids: CASSSPGDRYGYTF. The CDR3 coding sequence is TGCGCCAGCAGCTCCCCGGGGGACAGGTATGGCTACACCTTC.

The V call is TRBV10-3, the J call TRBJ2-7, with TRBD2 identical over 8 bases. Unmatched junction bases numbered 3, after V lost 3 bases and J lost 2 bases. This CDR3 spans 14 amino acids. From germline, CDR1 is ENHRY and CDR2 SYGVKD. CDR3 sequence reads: CAISDSGVAYEQYF. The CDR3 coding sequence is TGTGCCATCAGTGATAGCGGGGTCGCCTACGAGCAGTACTTC.

In nucleotides, the CDR3 is TGTGCCTGGAGTGTAGGCCGGGTGGCGAACACTGAAGCTTTCTTT. This encodes CAWSVGRVANTEAFF. The rearrangement uses TRBV30 and TRBJ1-1; D call uncertain. CDR1 and CDR2 (germline): GTSNPN, SVGIG (reference sequence). Trimming took 0 bases from V and 1 from J, leaving 12 bases between them. The CDR3 contains 15 residues.

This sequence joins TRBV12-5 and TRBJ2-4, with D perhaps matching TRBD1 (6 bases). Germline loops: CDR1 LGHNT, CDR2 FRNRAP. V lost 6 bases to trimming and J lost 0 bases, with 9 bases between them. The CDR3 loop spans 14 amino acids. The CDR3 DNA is TGTGCTAGTGGGGACAGACTAGCCAAAAACATTCAGTACTTC. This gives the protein CASGDRLAKNIQYF.

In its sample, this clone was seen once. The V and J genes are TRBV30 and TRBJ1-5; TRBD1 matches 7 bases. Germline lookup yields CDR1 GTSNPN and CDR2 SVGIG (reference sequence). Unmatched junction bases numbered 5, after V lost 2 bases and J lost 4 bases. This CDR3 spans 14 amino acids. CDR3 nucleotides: TGTGCCTGGAGTAGGACAGGAGGGAATCAGCCCCAGCATTTT. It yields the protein CAWSRTGGNQPQHF.

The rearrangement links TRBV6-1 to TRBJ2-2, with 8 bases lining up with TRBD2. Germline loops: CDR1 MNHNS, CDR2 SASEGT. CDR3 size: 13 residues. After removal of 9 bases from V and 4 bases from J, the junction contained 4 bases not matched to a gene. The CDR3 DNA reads TGTGCCAGTGACACTAGCGGCACCGGGGAGCTGTTTTTT. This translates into CASDTSGTGELFF.

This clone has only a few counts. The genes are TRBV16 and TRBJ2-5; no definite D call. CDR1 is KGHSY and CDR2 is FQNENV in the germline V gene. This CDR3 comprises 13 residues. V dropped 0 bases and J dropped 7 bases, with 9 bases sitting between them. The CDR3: CASSQSGSGTQYF. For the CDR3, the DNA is TGTGCCAGCAGCCAATCAGGATCGGGGACCCAGTACTTC.

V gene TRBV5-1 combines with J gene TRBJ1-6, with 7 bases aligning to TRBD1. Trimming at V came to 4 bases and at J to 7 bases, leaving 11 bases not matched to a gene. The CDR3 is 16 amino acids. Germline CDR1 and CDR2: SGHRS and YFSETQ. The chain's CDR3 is CASSSTKTGNNSPLHF. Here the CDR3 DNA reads TGCGCCAGCAGCAGTACGAAGACAGGGAACAATTCACCCCTCCACTTT.

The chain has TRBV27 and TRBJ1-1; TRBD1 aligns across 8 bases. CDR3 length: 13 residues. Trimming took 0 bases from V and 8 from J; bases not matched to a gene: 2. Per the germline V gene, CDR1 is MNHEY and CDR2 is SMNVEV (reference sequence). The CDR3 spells CASSLSGDREAFF. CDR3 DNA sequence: TGTGCCAGCAGTTTATCCGGGGACAGGGAAGCTTTCTTT.

CDR3 bases: TGCAGCGTTGATAGGGGAGGCTATGGCTACACCTTC. Translated, it gives CSVDRGGYGYTF. The V call is TRBV29-1, the J call TRBJ1-2; D is possibly TRBD1 (5 bases). V was cut by 3 bases and J by 4 bases, with 9 bases left in between. Germline CDR1 is SQVTM and CDR2 is ANQGSEA. CDR3 size: 12 residues. Complete variable domain (other parts from reference TRBV29-1 and TRBJ1-2): SAVISQKPSRDICQRGTSLTIQCQVDSQVTMMFWYRQQPGQSLTLIATANQGSEATYESGFVIDKFPISRPNLTFSTLTVSNMSPEDSSIYLCSVDRGGYGYTFGSGTRLTVV.

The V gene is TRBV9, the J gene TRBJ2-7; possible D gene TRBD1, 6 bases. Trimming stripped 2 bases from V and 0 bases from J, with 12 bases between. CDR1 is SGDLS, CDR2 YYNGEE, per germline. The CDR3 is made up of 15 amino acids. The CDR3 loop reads CASSVGTTSSYEQYF. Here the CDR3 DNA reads TGTGCCAGCAGCGTCGGGACAACGAGCTCCTACGAGCAGTACTTC.